Following are 25 T cell receptor beta chains from one sample sequenced in a study of T cell responses to AZD1222 COVID-19 vaccine. The repertoire was sequenced with immunoSEQ multiplex PCR; TCRdb's copy has only in-frame clones and lacks some. The sample lists around 99,000 clones, just over 90% occurring once. The material sequenced was peripheral blood, taken 28 days after the second AZD1222 dose. Receptors were obtained from an adult who received the AZD1222 COVID-19 vaccine.

This sequence joins TRBV6-5 and TRBJ1-6, with D maybe TRBD1 (5 bases). V was trimmed by 6 bases and J by 11 bases, leaving 17 bases between them. Germline V lookup: CDR1 MNHEY, CDR2 SVGAGI. CDR3 length equals 14 residues. CDR3 loop: CASRGPQGGAPLHF. The CDR3 DNA reads as TGTGCCAGCAGAGGTCCCCAGGGAGGTGCACCCCTCCACTTT.

This chain joins TRBV30 and TRBJ2-5, with TRBD1 as a possible D gene (6 bases). The CDR3 extends over 13 amino acids. Germline V gene data show CDR1 as GTSNPN and CDR2 as SVGIG (reference sequence). V was pared by 0 bases and J by 4 bases, with 9 bases between. The CDR3 loop reads CAWSVWGPETQYF. The CDR3 bases are TGTGCCTGGAGTGTCTGGGGGCCAGAGACCCAGTACTTC.

The CDR3: CASSLLGGEQFF. For the CDR3, the DNA is TGTGCCAGCAGTCTCCTGGGGGGTGAGCAGTTCTTC. The chain couples TRBV27 to TRBJ2-1; D perhaps matches TRBD2 (6 bases). The CDR3 totals 12 residues. Trimming shortened V by 5 bases and J by 9 bases, and 11 bases separated the two germline ends. Germline values: CDR1 MNHEY, CDR2 SMNVEV (reference sequence).

This clone was seen only once. The V and J genes are TRBV5-5 and TRBJ2-1, with TRBD2 identical over 11 bases. Per the germline V gene, CDR1 is SGHKS and CDR2 is YYEKEE (reference sequence). The J segment lost 3 bases and the V segment lost 3 bases, leaving 11 bases of the junction unmatched. This CDR3 has 18 amino acids. CDR3 in amino acids: CASSSDSGRAFFYNEQFF. The CDR3 DNA follows: TGTGCCAGCAGCTCTGATAGCGGGAGGGCTTTTTTCTACAATGAGCAGTTCTTC.

The chain uses TRBV28 and TRBJ1-2; D may be TRBD1 (6 bases). Trimming shortened V by 1 base and J by 7 bases, and 16 bases separated the two germline ends. The germline V gene has CDR1 MDHEN and CDR2 SYDVKM. The CDR3 length is 15 residues. The CDR3 is CASSLSSWGRGGYTF. The CDR3 DNA is TGTGCCAGCAGTTTATCTAGCTGGGGGCGCGGTGGCTACACCTTC.

This chain uses TRBV14 with TRBJ2-2; 12 bases map to TRBD2. CDR1 SGHDN and CDR2 FVKESK come from the germline V gene. V lost 3 bases and J lost 1; bases outside the gene matches: 0. CDR3 size: 16 residues. The CDR3 DNA is TGTGCCAGCAGCCAGACTAGCGGGAGGAACACCGGGGAGCTGTTTTTT. Translation gives CASSQTSGRNTGELFF. The complete variable domain, with remaining parts taken from reference TRBV14 and TRBJ2-2, reads EAGVTQFPSHSVIEKGQTVTLRCDPISGHDNLYWYRRVMGKEIKFLLHFVKESKQDESGMPNNRFLAERTGGTYSTLKVQPAELEDSGVYFCASSQTSGRNTGELFFGEGSRLTVL.

The V gene is TRBV4-3, the J gene TRBJ1-1; no clear D. The germline gives CDR1 LGHNA, CDR2 YSLEER. The CDR3 is 13 amino acids. Between the trimmed V and J ends, which lost 0 bases and 3 bases, there was a span of 5 bases. Here the CDR3 reads CASSQDYYTEAFF. DNA of the CDR3: TGCGCCAGCAGCCAAGATTACTACACTGAAGCTTTCTTT.

CDR3 coding DNA: TGCGCCAGCAGCCATGGACAGGGGGGACCGCAAGAGACCCAGTACTTC. Amino acids: CASSHGQGGPQETQYF. This chain links TRBV5-1 with TRBJ2-5, with TRBD1 matching 10 bases. This CDR3 spans 16 amino acids. Trimming took 4 bases from V and 2 from J; bases not matched to a gene: 8. Germline CDR1 SGHRS, CDR2 YFSETQ.

This rearrangement joins TRBV2 to TRBJ1-1, with no clear D. Germline V lookup: CDR1 SNHLY, CDR2 FYNNEI. The CDR3 totals 12 residues. Deletions cut 7 bases from V and 5 bases from J, with 11 bases between. CDR3 sequence (DNA): TGTGCCAGCACTCGAGTGAGGACTGAAGCTTTCTTT. Translation: CASTRVRTEAFF.

This clone has only one observation. The V gene is TRBV7-9, the J gene TRBJ2-7; 8 bases fit TRBD2. The CDR3 length is 15 residues. Per the germline V gene, CDR1 is SEHNR and CDR2 is FQNEAQ (reference sequence). V gave up 5 bases and J gave up 1 base; unmatched junction bases: 7. The CDR3: CASSQAGGWSYEQYF. CDR3 in DNA: TGTGCCAGCAGCCAGGCGGGGGGCTGGTCCTACGAGCAGTACTTC. Using reference TRBV7-9 and TRBJ2-7 for the parts outside the CDR3, the full variable domain is DTGVSQNPRHKITKRGQNVTFRCDPISEHNRLYWYRQTLGQGPEFLTYFQNEAQLEKSRLLSDRFSAERPKGSFSTLEIQRTEQGDSAMYLCASSQAGGWSYEQYFGPGTRLTVT.

This clone was seen once. V usage is TRBV6-6 and J usage is TRBJ2-5; TRBD1 aligns across 7 bases. Germline trimming cut 5 bases from V and 4 bases from J; bases unmatched to any gene: 7. The CDR3 has 14 amino acids. The germline V gene encodes CDR1 MNHNY and CDR2 SVGAGI (reference sequence). CDR3: CASSPGGLGETQYF. As DNA, the CDR3 is TGTGCCAGCAGTCCAGGGGGTTTAGGAGAGACCCAGTACTTC.

The chain links TRBV10-1 to TRBJ2-5, with D possibly matching TRBD2 (6 bases). The V gene's germline CDR1 is WNHNN and CDR2 SYGVQD (reference sequence). This CDR3 is 14 amino acids long. V was clipped by 0 bases and J by 2 bases, with 7 bases between them. Written as DNA, the CDR3 is TGCGCCAGCAGTGAGTCCGCGGGACAAGAGACCCAGTACTTC. Residues: CASSESAGQETQYF.

The chain uses TRBV6-5 and TRBJ1-4; 9 nucleotides line up with TRBD1. The CDR3 totals 14 residues. Germline loops: CDR1 MNHEY, CDR2 SVGAGI. V lost 5 bases, J lost 8 bases, and 6 bases stayed unmatched. DNA of the CDR3: TGTGCCAGCAGTCTCGGGACAGGGAACGAAAAACTGTTTTTT. Amino acids: CASSLGTGNEKLFF.

In DNA, the CDR3 is TGTGCCAGCAGTCCGGCCCGAGACAATGAGCAGTTCTTC. Protein sequence: CASSPARDNEQFF. This chain links TRBV12-3 or TRBV12-4 with TRBJ2-1; D gene ambiguous. The V and J ends lost 5 bases and 5 bases respectively, with 10 bases between them. The CDR3 runs to 13 residues.

This clone showed up just once. CDR3 in amino acids: CASSLWVSVANTEAFF. Written as DNA, the CDR3 is TGTGCCAGCAGCTTATGGGTCAGTGTAGCGAACACTGAAGCTTTCTTT. This chain connects TRBV11-2 to TRBJ1-1; D unclear. The CDR3 has 16 amino acids. The V and J ends lost 2 bases and 1 base respectively, with 14 bases between them. Germline V CDR1 and CDR2: SGHAT, FQNNGV. The variable domain in full, completed from reference TRBV11-2 and TRBJ1-1, reads EAGVAQSPRYKIIEKRQSVAFWCNPISGHATLYWYQQILGQGPKLLIQFQNNGVVDDSQLPKDRFSAERLKGVDSTLKIQPAKLEDSAVYLCASSLWVSVANTEAFFGQGTRLTVV.

This chain connects TRBV28 to TRBJ1-1; TRBD1 matches at 9 bases. With V trimmed by 6 bases and J by 5 bases, 4 bases remained unmatched. The germline CDR1 and CDR2 sequences are MDHEN and SYDVKM. The CDR3 totals 13 residues. The CDR3 region is CASRLTGGTEAFF. The CDR3 nucleotides are TGTGCCAGCAGGCTGACAGGGGGTACTGAAGCTTTCTTT.

The V gene is TRBV11-2, the J gene TRBJ2-5; D may match TRBD1 or TRBD2 (6 bases each). This CDR3 contains 15 residues. V shed 5 bases and J shed 5 bases, with 18 bases lying between them. The germline V gene encodes CDR1 SGHAT and CDR2 FQNNGV. The CDR3 coding sequence is TGTGCCAGCAGCAGAGACGGAGGGGGGTTGGAGACCCAGTACTTC. Translating gives CASSRDGGGLETQYF.

This chain links TRBV6-2 or TRBV6-3 with TRBJ2-3; the match to TRBD2 covers 10 bases. The CDR3 is made up of 18 amino acids. CDR1 and CDR2 (germline): MNHEY, SVGEGT. J was trimmed by 3 bases and V by 0 bases; bases with no gene match: 9. The CDR3 protein is CASSYSSALAGETDTQYF. Here the CDR3 DNA reads TGTGCCAGCAGTTACTCTTCGGCGCTAGCGGGAGAAACAGATACGCAGTATTTT.

The J gene is TRBJ2-7, the V gene TRBV3-1 (or the pseudogene TRBV3-2); TRBD2 might be the D (5 bases). The germline CDR1 and CDR2 sequences are LGHDT and YNNKEL (reference sequence). This CDR3 is built from 15 residues. The germline V and J ends were trimmed by 3 bases and 6 bases, with 18 bases remaining between them. This CDR3 is CASSHGEPLHLEQYF. The CDR3 bases are TGTGCCAGCAGCCACGGGGAGCCCTTACATCTCGAGCAGTACTTC.

The chain carries TRBV7-6 and TRBJ1-1; D is unresolved. Per the germline V gene, CDR1 is SGHVS and CDR2 is FNYEAQ. This CDR3 has 13 amino acids. Trimming removed 5 bases from V and 7 bases from J, with 14 bases in between. This CDR3 is CASSPRHDVEAFF. CDR3 in DNA: TGTGCCAGCAGCCCCCGGCACGATGTTGAAGCTTTCTTT.

This sequence joins TRBV5-1 and TRBJ2-5; a possible D gene is TRBD1 (6 bases). The germline gives CDR1 SGHRS, CDR2 YFSETQ. CDR3 length: 13 residues. V was cut by 3 bases and J by 1 base, with 7 bases left in between. CDR3 in DNA: TGCGCCAGCAGCTGGGACACCCAAGAGACCCAGTACTTC. Its translation: CASSWDTQETQYF.

The chain joins TRBV4-2 to TRBJ1-1; D call uncertain. The CDR3 loop spans 14 amino acids. V lost 1 base, J lost 0 bases, and 6 bases lay in between. From germline, CDR1 is LGHNA and CDR2 YNFKEQ. The CDR3 reads CASSQGSVNTEAFF. In DNA form, the CDR3 reads TGTGCCAGCAGCCAAGGTTCGGTGAACACTGAAGCTTTCTTT.

The chain employs TRBV28 and TRBJ1-6, with D possibly being TRBD1 (5 bases). The germline V gene encodes CDR1 MDHEN and CDR2 SYDVKM. The CDR3 covers 17 residues. V lost 4 bases to trimming and J lost 0 bases, with 13 bases between them. The CDR3 bases are TGTGCCAGCAGTTCCCGACAGATGAGCTCCTATAATTCACCCCTCCACTTT. Its translation is CASSSRQMSSYNSPLHF.

The V call is TRBV29-1, the J call TRBJ1-1, with TRBD1 identical over 11 bases. J was trimmed by 6 bases and V by 7 bases; bases with no gene match: 4. CDR3 size: 12 residues. CDR1 is SQVTM, CDR2 ANQGSEA, per germline. The CDR3 coding sequence is TGCAGCGCCCGGACAGGGGGCCCTGAAGCTTTCTTT. Translating gives CSARTGGPEAFF.

The J gene is TRBJ1-1, the V gene TRBV7-2; 7 positions match TRBD1. The V gene's germline CDR1 is SGHTA and CDR2 FQGNSA. J was trimmed by 1 base and V by 1 base; bases with no gene match: 0. The length of the CDR3 is 14 residues. DNA for the CDR3: TGTGCCAGCAGCTTAGGGACAGGGAACACTGAAGCTTTCTTT. It encodes CASSLGTGNTEAFF.